The sample holds a few counts of the clone carrying this T cell receptor beta chain. Its specificity is not known. Per germline, CDR1 MNHEY and CDR2 SMNVEV (reference sequence). V was clipped by 3 bases and J by 6 bases; unmatched bases: 11. This CDR3 contains 15 residues. The data belong to a study of T-cell reconstitution after alpha-beta-depleted transplantation in children. Notes on the study in general: Elevated TCRbeta diversity at day 60 was traced, in some patients, to surviving recipient T cells and thymic progenitors. Alpha-beta T cells about two months after transplant reportedly derived from several hundred expanded graft clones. One year after transplant, T-cell counts and diversity came mostly from newly produced T cells.

Preparation of the TCRbeta library used unique molecular identifiers. TCRdb re-called the PCR reads with MiXCR, one entry per CDR3 protein. Here the sample spans some 290,000 distinct CDR3 sequences, more than 20% being singletons. This rearrangement joins TRBV27 to TRBJ2-7; the match to TRBD2 covers 7 bases. The receptor comes from a male patient younger than 18 who had a stem cell transplant for acute lymphoblastic leukemia, so the T cells may come from the graft donor. Here the sequenced sample was PBMCs, mostly from graft donor cells, taken 180 days after TCRalphabeta/CD19-depleted stem cell transplant. Here the CDR3 reads CASSLGTTRGAEQYF. The CDR3 DNA follows: TGTGCCAGCAGTTTGGGGACTACGCGAGGGGCCGAGCAGTACTTC.